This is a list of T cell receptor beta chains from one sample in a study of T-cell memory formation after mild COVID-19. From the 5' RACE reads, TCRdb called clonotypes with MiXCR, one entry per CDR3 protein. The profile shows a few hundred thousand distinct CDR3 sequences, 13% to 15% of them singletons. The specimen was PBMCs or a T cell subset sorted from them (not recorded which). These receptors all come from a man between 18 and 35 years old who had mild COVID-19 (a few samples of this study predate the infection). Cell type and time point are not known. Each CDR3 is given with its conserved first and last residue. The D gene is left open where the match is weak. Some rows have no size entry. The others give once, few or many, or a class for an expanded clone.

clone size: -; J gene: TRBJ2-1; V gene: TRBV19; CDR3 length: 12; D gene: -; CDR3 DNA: TGTGCCAGTAGTTCACAGGGCTGGGAGCAGTTCTTC; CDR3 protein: CASSSQGWEQFF
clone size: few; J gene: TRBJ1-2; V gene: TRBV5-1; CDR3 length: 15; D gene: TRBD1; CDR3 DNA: TGCGCCAGCAGCCAAGGGACAGTCTTCAACTATGGCTACACCTTC; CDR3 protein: CASSQGTVFNYGYTF
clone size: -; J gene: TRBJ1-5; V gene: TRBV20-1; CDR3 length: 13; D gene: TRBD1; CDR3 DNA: TGCAGTGCTATCCCGGACAGGGATCAGCCCCAGCATTTT; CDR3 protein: CSAIPDRDQPQHF
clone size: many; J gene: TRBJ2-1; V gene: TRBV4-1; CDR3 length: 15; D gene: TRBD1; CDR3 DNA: TGCGCCAGTAAGAGTCGGGACAGTGATTCGAATGAGCAGTTCTTC; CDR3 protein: CASKSRDSDSNEQFF
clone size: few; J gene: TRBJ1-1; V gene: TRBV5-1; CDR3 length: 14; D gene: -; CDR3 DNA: TGCGCCAGCAGCTTCCGAGGGGGTAACACTGAAGCTTTCTTT; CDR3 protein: CASSFRGGNTEAFF
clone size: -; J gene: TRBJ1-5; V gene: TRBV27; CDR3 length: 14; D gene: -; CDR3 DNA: TGTGCCAGCAGCCTCGGGGGAGATAATCAGCCCCAGCATTTT; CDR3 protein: CASSLGGDNQPQHF
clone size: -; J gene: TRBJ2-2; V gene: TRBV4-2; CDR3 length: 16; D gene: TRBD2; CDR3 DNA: TGTGCCAGCAGCGTTTCTAGCGGGGGTGACACCGGGGAGCTGTTTTTT; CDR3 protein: CASSVSSGGDTGELFF
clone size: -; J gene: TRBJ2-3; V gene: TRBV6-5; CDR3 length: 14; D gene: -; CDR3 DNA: TGTGCCAGCAGTTACTCCGGGCCACGGGATACGCAGTATTTT; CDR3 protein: CASSYSGPRDTQYF
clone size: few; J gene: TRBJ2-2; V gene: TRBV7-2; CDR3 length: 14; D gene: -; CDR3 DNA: TGTGCCAGCAGCCCTTGGGGTAACACCGGGGAGCTGTTTTTT; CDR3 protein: CASSPWGNTGELFF
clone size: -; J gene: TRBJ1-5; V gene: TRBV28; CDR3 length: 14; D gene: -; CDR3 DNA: TGTGCCAGCACCCACCCTCAGGGGCATCAGCCCCAGCATTTT; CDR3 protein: CASTHPQGHQPQHF
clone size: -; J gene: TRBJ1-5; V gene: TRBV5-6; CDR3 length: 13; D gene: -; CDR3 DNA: TGTGCCAGCAGCTTAGCTGCTGAGGGGCCCCAGCATTTT; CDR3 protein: CASSLAAEGPQHF